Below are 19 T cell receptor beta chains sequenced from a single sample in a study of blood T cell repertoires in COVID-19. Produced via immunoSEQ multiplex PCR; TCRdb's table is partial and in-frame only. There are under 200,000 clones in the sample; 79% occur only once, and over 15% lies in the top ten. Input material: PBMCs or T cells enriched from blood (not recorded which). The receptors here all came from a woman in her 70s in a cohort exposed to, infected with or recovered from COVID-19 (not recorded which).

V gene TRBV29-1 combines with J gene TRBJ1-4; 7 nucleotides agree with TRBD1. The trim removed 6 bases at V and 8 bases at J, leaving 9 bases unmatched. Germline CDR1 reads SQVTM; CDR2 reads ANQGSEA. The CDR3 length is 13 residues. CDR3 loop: CSVSRGRGEKLFF. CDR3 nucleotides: TGCAGCGTCAGTAGGGGGCGAGGAGAAAAACTGTTTTTT. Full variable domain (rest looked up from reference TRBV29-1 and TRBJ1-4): SAVISQKPSRDICQRGTSLTIQCQVDSQVTMMFWYRQQPGQSLTLIATANQGSEATYESGFVIDKFPISRPNLTFSTLTVSNMSPEDSSIYLCSVSRGRGEKLFFGSGTQLSVL.

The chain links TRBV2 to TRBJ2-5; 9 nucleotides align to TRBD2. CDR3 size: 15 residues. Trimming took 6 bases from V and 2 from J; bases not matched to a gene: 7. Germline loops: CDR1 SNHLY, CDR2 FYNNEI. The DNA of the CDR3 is TGTGCCAGCAGCGATAGCGGGAGCGGGCAAGAGACCCAGTACTTC. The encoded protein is CASSDSGSGQETQYF.

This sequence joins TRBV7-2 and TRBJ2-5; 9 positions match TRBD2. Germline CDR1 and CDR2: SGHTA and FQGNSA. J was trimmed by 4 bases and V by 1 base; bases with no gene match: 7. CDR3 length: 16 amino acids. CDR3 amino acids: CASSLDLAGYGETQYF. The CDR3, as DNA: TGTGCCAGCAGCTTAGATCTAGCGGGATACGGAGAGACCCAGTACTTC.

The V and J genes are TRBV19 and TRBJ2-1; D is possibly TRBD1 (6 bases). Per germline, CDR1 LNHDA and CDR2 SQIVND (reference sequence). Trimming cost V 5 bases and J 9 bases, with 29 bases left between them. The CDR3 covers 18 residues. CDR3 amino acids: CASSLRPSRGLSRVEQFF. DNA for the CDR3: TGTGCCAGTAGTCTGCGCCCTTCTAGGGGGTTGAGTCGAGTTGAGCAGTTCTTC.

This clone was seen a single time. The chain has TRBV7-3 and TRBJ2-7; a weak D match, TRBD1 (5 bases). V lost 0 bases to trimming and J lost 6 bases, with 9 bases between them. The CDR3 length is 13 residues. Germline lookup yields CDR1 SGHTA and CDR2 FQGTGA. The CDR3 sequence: CASSLTRESEQYF. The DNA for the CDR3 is TGTGCCAGCAGCTTAACCAGGGAAAGCGAGCAGTACTTC.

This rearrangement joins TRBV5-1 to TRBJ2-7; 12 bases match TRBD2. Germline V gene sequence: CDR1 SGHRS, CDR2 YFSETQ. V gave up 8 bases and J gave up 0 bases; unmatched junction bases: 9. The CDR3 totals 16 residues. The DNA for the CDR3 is TGCGCCAGTCAACTAGCGGGAGGTCCCTACTCCTACGAGCAGTACTTC. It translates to CASQLAGGPYSYEQYF.

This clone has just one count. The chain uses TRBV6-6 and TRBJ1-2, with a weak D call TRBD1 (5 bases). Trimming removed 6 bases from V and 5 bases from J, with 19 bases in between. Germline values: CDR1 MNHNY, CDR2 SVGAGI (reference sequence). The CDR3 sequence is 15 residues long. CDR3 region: CASRKGDSEGYGYTF. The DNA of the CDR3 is TGTGCCAGCAGAAAAGGGGACTCCGAGGGGTATGGCTACACCTTC.

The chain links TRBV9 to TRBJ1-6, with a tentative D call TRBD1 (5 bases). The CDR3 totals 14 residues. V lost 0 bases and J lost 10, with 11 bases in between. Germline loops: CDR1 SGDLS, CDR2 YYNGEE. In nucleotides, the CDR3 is TGTGCCAGCAGCGTAGAACAGGTCCGATCACCCCTCCACTTT. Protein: CASSVEQVRSPLHF.

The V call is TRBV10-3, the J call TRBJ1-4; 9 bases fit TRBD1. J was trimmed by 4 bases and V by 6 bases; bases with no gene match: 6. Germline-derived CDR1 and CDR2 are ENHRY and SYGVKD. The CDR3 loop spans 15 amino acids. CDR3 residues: CAISPQGAGNEKLFF. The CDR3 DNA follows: TGTGCCATCAGCCCACAGGGGGCCGGTAATGAAAAACTGTTTTTT.

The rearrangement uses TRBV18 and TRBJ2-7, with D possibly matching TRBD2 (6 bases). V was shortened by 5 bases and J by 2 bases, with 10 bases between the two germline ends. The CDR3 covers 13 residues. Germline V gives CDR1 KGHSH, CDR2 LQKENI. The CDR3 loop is CASSGGSAYEQYF. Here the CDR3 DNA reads TGTGCCAGCTCAGGGGGGTCAGCCTACGAGCAGTACTTC.

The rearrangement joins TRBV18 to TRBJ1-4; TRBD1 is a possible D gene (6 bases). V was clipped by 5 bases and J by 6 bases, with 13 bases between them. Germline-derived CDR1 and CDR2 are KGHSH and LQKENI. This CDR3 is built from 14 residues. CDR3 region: CASSLQGKDEKLFF. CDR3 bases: TGTGCCAGCTCATTACAGGGAAAGGATGAAAAACTGTTTTTT.

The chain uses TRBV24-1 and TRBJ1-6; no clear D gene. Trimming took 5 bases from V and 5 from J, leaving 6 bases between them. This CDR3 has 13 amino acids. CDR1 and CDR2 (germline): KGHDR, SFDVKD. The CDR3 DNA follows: TGTGCCACCAGTGCAACAGATAATTCACCCCTCCACTTT. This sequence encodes CATSATDNSPLHF.

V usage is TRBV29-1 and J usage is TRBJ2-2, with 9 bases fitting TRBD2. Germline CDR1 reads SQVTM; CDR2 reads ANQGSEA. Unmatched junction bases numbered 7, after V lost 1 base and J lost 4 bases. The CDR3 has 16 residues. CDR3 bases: TGCAGCGTTGAAGTGAGCGGGAGGAGAGGCACCGGGGAGCTGTTTTTT. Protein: CSVEVSGRRGTGELFF.

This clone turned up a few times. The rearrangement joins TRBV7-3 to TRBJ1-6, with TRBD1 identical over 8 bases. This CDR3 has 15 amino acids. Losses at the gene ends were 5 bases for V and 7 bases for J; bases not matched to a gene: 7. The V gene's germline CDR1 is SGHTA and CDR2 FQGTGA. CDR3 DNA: TGTGCCAGCAGCCTTACTGGACAGGGAAATTCACCCCTCCACTTT. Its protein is CASSLTGQGNSPLHF.

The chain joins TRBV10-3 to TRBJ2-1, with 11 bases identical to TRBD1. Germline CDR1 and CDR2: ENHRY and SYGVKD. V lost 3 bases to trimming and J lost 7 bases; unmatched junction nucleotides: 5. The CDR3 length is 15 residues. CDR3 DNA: TGTGCCATCAGTGACGGACAGGGGGCATTGAATGAGCAGTTCTTC. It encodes CAISDGQGALNEQFF.

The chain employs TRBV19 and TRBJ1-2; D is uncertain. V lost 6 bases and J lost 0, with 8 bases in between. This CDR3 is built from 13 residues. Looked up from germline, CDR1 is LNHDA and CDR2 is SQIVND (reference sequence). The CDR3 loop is CASSHRSNYGYTF. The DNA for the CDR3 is TGTGCCAGTAGCCACCGGTCTAACTATGGCTACACCTTC.

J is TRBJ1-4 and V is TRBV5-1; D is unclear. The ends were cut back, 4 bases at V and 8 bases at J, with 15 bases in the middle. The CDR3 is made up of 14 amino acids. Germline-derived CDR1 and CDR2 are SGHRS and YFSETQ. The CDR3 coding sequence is TGCGCCAGCAGCCCTACAGACATGTTGGAAAAACTGTTTTTT. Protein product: CASSPTDMLEKLFF.

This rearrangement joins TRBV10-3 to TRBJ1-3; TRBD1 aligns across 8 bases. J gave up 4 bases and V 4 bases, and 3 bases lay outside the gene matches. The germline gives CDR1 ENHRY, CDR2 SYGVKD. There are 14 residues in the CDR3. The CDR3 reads CAISGWTGGNTIYF. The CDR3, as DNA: TGTGCCATCAGTGGCTGGACAGGGGGAAACACCATATATTTT.

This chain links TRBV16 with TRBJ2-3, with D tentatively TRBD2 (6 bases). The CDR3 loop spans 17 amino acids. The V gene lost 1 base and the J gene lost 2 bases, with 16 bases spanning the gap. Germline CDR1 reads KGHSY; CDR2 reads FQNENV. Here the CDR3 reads CASSQWLSGVYTDTQYF. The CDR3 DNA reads TGTGCCAGCAGCCAATGGCTTAGCGGAGTCTACACAGATACGCAGTATTTT.